The rows below give T cell receptor beta chains drawn from one sample of a study of blood T cells in healthy people across ages. TCRdb used MiXCR to reprocess the 5' RACE reads, holding one entry per CDR3 protein. The sample consists of roughly 1.7 million distinct CDR3 sequences, about 31% of them appearing once. The sequencing sample was made of blood. All receptors come from a woman in her thirties in good health. CDR3s include the opening cysteine and the closing phenylalanine or tryptophan. The order of the fields is D gene, clone size, V gene, CDR3 length, J gene, CDR3 DNA, CDR3 protein. D genes are given only for firm matches. Where a row states a size, it is once, few, many or the class of an expanded clone; other rows omit it.

>TRBD1|NA|TRBV6-1|15|TRBJ2-5
TGCGCCAGCAGTGAATACCCGAGGGGGCGAGAGACCCAGTACTTC
CASSEYPRGRETQYF
>NA|NA|TRBV28|14|TRBJ1-2
TGTGCCAGCAGTTTAAGATCAGGGCTGCGCGCGCACACCTTC
CASSLRSGLRAHTF
>NA|NA|TRBV7-9|16|TRBJ2-7
TGTGCCAGCAGCCCCGGGGGCGGGGGCCGAAAGGTGGAGCAGTACTTC
CASSPGGGGRKVEQYF
>NA|once|TRBV7-9|12|TRBJ2-4
TGTGCCAGCAGCGCAAGGGCCGAGAAGCAGTACTTC
CASSARAEKQYF
>TRBD2|many|TRBV20-1|15|TRBJ2-7
TGCAGTGCTAGGGGGACTAGCGGGAGGGCCTACGAGCAGTACTTC
CSARGTSGRAYEQYF
>TRBD1|NA|TRBV12-3/TRBV12-4|13|TRBJ2-5
TGTGCCTCTGACAGGGGGCATAGAGAGACCCAGTACTTC
CASDRGHRETQYF
>TRBD2|few|TRBV29-1|13|TRBJ2-1
TGCAGCGTTGAAGGGACGGGGGGTAATGAGCAGTTCTTC
CSVEGTGGNEQFF
>NA|NA|TRBV15|13|TRBJ2-7
TGTGCCACCAGCATCACTAGCTCCCACGAGCAGTACTTC
CATSITSSHEQYF
>NA|few|TRBV28|13|TRBJ2-7
TGTGCCAGCAGCATCAATCTTCTTTACGAGCAGTACTTC
CASSINLLYEQYF
>TRBD1|few|TRBV12-3/TRBV12-4|16|TRBJ2-1
TGTGCCAGCAGCCACAAAGGGGGCAAATCCTACAATGAGCAGTTCTTC
CASSHKGGKSYNEQFF
>TRBD2|NA|TRBV5-1|14|TRBJ2-1
TGCGCCAGCAGCTTGTCAGCGGGAGAGTTTGAGCAGTTCTTC
CASSLSAGEFEQFF
>NA|NA|TRBV29-1|13|TRBJ2-5
TGCAGCGTTTTAATCGGGGCAAAAGAGACCCAGTACTTC
CSVLIGAKETQYF
>TRBD2|NA|TRBV20-1|15|TRBJ2-3
TGCAGTGACCCCCTGGGCGGGAGTGGAACAGATACGCAGTATTTT
CSDPLGGSGTDTQYF
>NA|NA|TRBV9|13|TRBJ1-2
TGTGCCAGCAGCCCTCGGACGACCGGTGGCTACACCTTC
CASSPRTTGGYTF
>TRBD1|few|TRBV19|14|TRBJ2-7
TGTGCCAGTAGTAAATTCGACAGGGAGTACGAGCAGTACTTC
CASSKFDREYEQYF
>TRBD2|NA|TRBV7-2|17|TRBJ2-7
TGTGCCAGCAGCGAACGGCCTAGCGGGGCCCCCTGGGAGATCCAGTACTTC
CASSERPSGAPWEIQYF
>NA|few|TRBV1|18|TRBJ2-3
TGCACCAGCAGCACTCCGGGACTAGCGGGAGAATCCAGAGATACGCAGTATTTT
CTSSTPGLAGESRDTQYF
>NA|NA|TRBV6-5|15|TRBJ1-3
TGTGCCAGCAGTTACGGGAATTCTGGAAGAAACACCATATATTTT
CASSYGNSGRNTIYF
>NA|few|TRBV7-2|13|TRBJ2-1
TGTGCCAGCAGCCCCTCGTCTTTCGGCGAGCAGTTCTTC
CASSPSSFGEQFF
>TRBD1|NA|TRBV19|14|TRBJ2-2
TGTGCCAGTAGAAGACAGGGGAACACCGGGGAGCTGTTTTTT
CASRRQGNTGELFF
>TRBD1|many|TRBV29-1|12|TRBJ2-5
TGCAGCGCTGAACCCCCGGGACAGGGTCAGTACTTC
CSAEPPGQGQYF
>TRBD1|once|TRBV12-3/TRBV12-4|18|TRBJ1-5
TGTGCCAGCAGCCTGACAGGGATGGGGGGGTATAGCAATCAGCCCCAGCATTTT
CASSLTGMGGYSNQPQHF
>NA|NA|TRBV6-5|14|TRBJ1-3
TGTGCCAGCAGTTACACCAACTCTGGAAACACCATATATTTT
CASSYTNSGNTIYF
>NA|NA|TRBV6-2/TRBV6-3|14|TRBJ2-3
TGTGCCAGCAGGTTACCGGGAGAATTGGATACGCAGTATTTT
CASRLPGELDTQYF
>TRBD1|few|TRBV6-1|13|TRBJ2-7
TGTGCCGCCGGTACAGGGGGCTCTTACGAGCAGTACTTC
CAAGTGGSYEQYF
>NA|NA|TRBV2|15|TRBJ1-4
TGTGCCAGCAGCTCCTCGGTGGGAAGGGGTGAAAAACTGTTTTTT
CASSSSVGRGEKLFF
>NA|few|TRBV30|13|TRBJ2-5
TGTGCCTGGAGTGTTGGGGGAGCTAGGGAGCAGTACTTC
CAWSVGGAREQYF
>NA|few|TRBV4-1|14|TRBJ2-3
TGCGCCAGCAGCCAAGTAGGGAAGTCGGATACGCAGTATTTT
CASSQVGKSDTQYF
>NA|NA|TRBV4-2|13|TRBJ2-3
TGTGCCAGCAGCCAGTTCCTTGGGGATACGCAGTATTTT
CASSQFLGDTQYF
>NA|few|TRBV20-1|16|TRBJ2-1
TGCAGTGCTAGAGATCTCGGAGGGGGGGCCTACAATGAGCAGTTCTTC
CSARDLGGGAYNEQFF
>NA|few|TRBV20-1|15|TRBJ2-7
TGCAGTGCTAGAGTGACAAACATGGGTCTCTACGAGCAGTACTTC
CSARVTNMGLYEQYF
>NA|once|TRBV2|15|TRBJ1-1
TGTGCCAGCAGCCCTTCACGGGCGACGAACACTGAAGCTTTCTTT
CASSPSRATNTEAFF
>NA|NA|TRBV9|15|TRBJ2-7
TGTGCCAGCAGCGTAGAAGGGGCAAGTAACTCCGAGCAGTACTTC
CASSVEGASNSEQYF
>TRBD1|NA|TRBV27|17|TRBJ2-7
TGTACCAGCAGTTCTGGGACAGTTTCGCTAGTAACAAGAGAGCAGTACTTC
CTSSSGTVSLVTREQYF
>TRBD2|NA|TRBV20-1|15|TRBJ2-2
TGCAGTGCTAGAGGCGGGGGGCGGTACGCCGGGGAGCTGTTTTTT
CSARGGGRYAGELFF
>TRBD1|NA|TRBV29-1|12|TRBJ1-1
TGCAGCGGACGACAGGGATCCACTGAAGCTTTCTTT
CSGRQGSTEAFF
>NA|NA|TRBV24-1|12|TRBJ2-1
TGTGCCACCAGTGCCGAAAACAATGAGCAGTTCTTC
CATSAENNEQFF
>TRBD2|NA|TRBV5-1|15|TRBJ2-1
TGCGCCAGCAGCTTGGAAGCGGGATCCGCCAATGAGCAGTTCTTC
CASSLEAGSANEQFF
>NA|NA|TRBV12-3/TRBV12-4|12|TRBJ2-5
TGTGCCAGCATGGAGAGTGGGGAGACCCAGTACTTC
CASMESGETQYF
>TRBD1|NA|TRBV11-2|18|TRBJ2-2
TGTGCCAGCAGCTTAGATTCATGGCCGGACAGGGTGGCCGGGGAGCTGTTTTTT
CASSLDSWPDRVAGELFF
>TRBD2|NA|TRBV10-3|16|TRBJ2-3
TGTGCCATCAGTGAGTCGAGCGGGGGGGGCACAGATACGCAGTATTTT
CAISESSGGGTDTQYF
>TRBD2|NA|TRBV5-1|15|TRBJ2-7
TGCGCCAGCAGCTTGGCCCTCGGGGGAGGGGACGAGCAGTACTTC
CASSLALGGGDEQYF
>NA|NA|TRBV5-6|15|TRBJ1-2
TGTGCCAGCAGCTCGGGGGCACCGGAGAGGGGTGGCTACACCTTC
CASSSGAPERGGYTF
>TRBD2|few|TRBV4-1|18|TRBJ2-5
TGCGCCAGCAGCCAAGATCGCGGGGGACTAGCGGATCAAGAGACCCAGTACTTC
CASSQDRGGLADQETQYF
>TRBD2|few|TRBV28|15|TRBJ2-3
TGTGCCAGCAGCGACGACGGACTAGCGCTAGATACGCAGTATTTT
CASSDDGLALDTQYF
>NA|NA|TRBV5-1|15|TRBJ2-3
TGCGCCAGCGCTCTCGGTCATTCGGTGGCAGATACGCAGTATTTT
CASALGHSVADTQYF
>NA|NA|TRBV27|15|TRBJ1-2
TGTGCCAGCAGATCCTCGGGCGGCAACGGATTTGGCTACACCTTC
CASRSSGGNGFGYTF
>TRBD1|NA|TRBV7-9|18|TRBJ2-6
TGTGCCAGCAGCTTAGATCGGCAGGGGGTATCCGGGGCCAACGTCCTGACTTTC
CASSLDRQGVSGANVLTF